This TCR beta chain is drawn from a study of shared clonotypes between healthy human individuals. Study-wide points: The study generally estimated greater richness for naive than memory subsets. When compared with the clonotypes that were shared by all four sorted-subset donors, the non-shared clonotypes turned out to have lower generation probabilities.

There are 15 residues in the CDR3. Germline V gene lookup returns CDR1 SGHTA and CDR2 FQGTGA. V lost 5 bases, J lost 2 bases, and 14 bases lay in between. For this clone: What it recognizes is unknown.

The authors divided CD4+ cells into CD45RA+ naive and CD45RA-negative memory subsets. Sequencing was performed with immunoSEQ multiplex PCR; in TCRdb, only in-frame clones are kept and a portion is missing. Of approximately 720,000 clones in the sample, less than 80% were seen once. Sample: memory CD4+ T cells sorted from blood. Subset given: CD45RA-negative fraction. The sequence derives from a woman in her twenties or thirties in good health. V usage is TRBV7-3 and J usage is TRBJ2-3; tentatively, D is TRBD2 (5 bases). CDR3 in amino acids: CASSASGYFTDTQYF. The CDR3 coding sequence is TGTGCCAGCAGCGCCAGCGGATACTTCACAGATACGCAGTATTTT.